Below are 15 T cell receptor beta chains sequenced from a single sample in a study of vaccination effects on CD4 cells after COVID-19. With the ViraFEST assay, the study expanded antigen-specific CD4+ T cells using viral peptide pools, then sequenced them. Between days 9 and 11 of culture, CD4+ T cells were separated out. PCR confirmed that the person was infected with SARS-CoV-2 between March and December 2020. Data came from immunoSEQ multiplex PCR; TCRdb stores just in-frame clones and leaves some out. The sample records 60,000 to 75,000 clones, about 69% being singletons. Antigen specificity for these receptors is unknown. The sample was CD4+ T cells from PBMCs cultured with HIV peptides, taken before COVID-19 vaccination. Subset in this sample: HIV-1 Nef peptide pool negative control/reference culture. The source of these receptors is a human donor who had a prior SARS-CoV-2 infection.

The chain links TRBV11-3 to TRBJ2-7, with 7 bases lining up with TRBD1. J was trimmed by 3 bases and V by 2 bases; bases with no gene match: 7. Per the germline V gene, CDR1 is SGHNT and CDR2 is YENEEA. This CDR3 spans 15 amino acids. The CDR3 reads CASSLKTGELYEQYF. The CDR3 DNA reads as TGTGCCAGCAGCTTAAAAACAGGGGAACTCTACGAGCAGTACTTC.

This chain joins TRBV3-1 (or the pseudogene TRBV3-2) and TRBJ1-6; tentative D call: TRBD1 (6 bases). The CDR3 is 15 residues long. Germline V gene lookup returns CDR1 LGHDT and CDR2 YNNKEL (reference sequence). V was clipped by 2 bases and J by 9 bases, with 14 bases between them. CDR3 sequence (DNA): TGTGCCAGCAGCCAAAGGGGGGGCGCAGGTTCACCCCTCCACTTT. As protein: CASSQRGGAGSPLHF.

The chain employs TRBV13 and TRBJ2-7, with unresolved D. The V end was cut by 5 bases, the J end by 2 bases, with 10 bases between. The CDR3 loop spans 13 amino acids. The germline V gene encodes CDR1 PRHDT and CDR2 FYEKMQ (reference sequence). In nucleotides, the CDR3 is TGTGCCAGCAGCCCACAGAGGACCTACGAGCAGTACTTC. The encoded protein is CASSPQRTYEQYF.

The chain employs TRBV24-1 and TRBJ1-2; 8 bases align to TRBD1. Looked up from germline, CDR1 is KGHDR and CDR2 is SFDVKD. The CDR3 length is 15 residues. Trimming cost V 4 bases and J 8 bases; bases outside gene matches: 11. CDR3 amino acids: CATSDLGQGVEGYTF. The CDR3 coding sequence is TGTGCCACCAGTGACCTAGGACAGGGCGTGGAGGGCTACACCTTC.

V gene TRBV6-2 or TRBV6-3 combines with J gene TRBJ1-1; D gene unclear. The CDR3 loop spans 12 amino acids. With 2 bases removed from V and 3 bases from J, the gap between germline ends came to 4 bases. CDR1 is MNHEY, CDR2 SVGEGT, per germline. CDR3 sequence reads: CASSYRDTEAFF. The CDR3, as DNA: TGTGCCAGCAGTTACAGGGACACTGAAGCTTTCTTT.

The V and J genes are TRBV18 and TRBJ2-1, with TRBD2 matching over 15 bases. After removal of 5 bases from V and 5 bases from J, the junction contained 1 base not matched to a gene. Germline CDR1 reads KGHSH; CDR2 reads LQKENI. The CDR3 contains 15 residues. CDR3 DNA: TGTGCCAGCTCATGGACTAGCGGGAGGGACAATGAGCAGTTCTTC. This encodes CASSWTSGRDNEQFF.

The genes are TRBV6-5 and TRBJ2-7, with no clear D. Per the germline V gene, CDR1 is MNHEY and CDR2 is SVGAGI. There are 14 residues in the CDR3. Trimming removed 6 bases at V and 1 base at J, with 13 bases between. CDR3 sequence (DNA): TGTGCCAGCAGCCGGAGCGTTAGTTCCTACGAGCAGTACTTC. This gives the protein CASSRSVSSYEQYF.

The chain recombines TRBV11-2 with TRBJ2-3; TRBD2 aligns across 10 bases. CDR1 is SGHAT, CDR2 FQNNGV, per germline. This CDR3 contains 17 residues. V dropped 5 bases and J dropped 4; count of bases not matched to a gene: 12. The CDR3 nucleotides read TGTGCCAGCAGCCTGGGGTGGGAGCGGGGGGGCTCAGATACGCAGTATTTT. Amino acids: CASSLGWERGGSDTQYF.

A remark on this clone: A read error may produce the germline difference seen at one junction end. CDR3 nucleotide sequence: TGTGCCAGCAGCATAGCGGGGCCCGCCTACAATGAGCAGTTCTTC. Amino acids: CASSIAGPAYNEQFF. This chain links TRBV7-2 with TRBJ2-1, with 8 bases fitting TRBD2. The germline gives CDR1 SGHTA, CDR2 FQGNSA. This CDR3 has 15 amino acids.

The rearrangement joins TRBV18 to TRBJ2-7, with 9 bases matching TRBD1. J was trimmed by 6 bases and V by 2 bases; bases with no gene match: 5. The CDR3 totals 14 residues. In germline, CDR1 is KGHSH, CDR2 LQKENI. Written as DNA, the CDR3 is TGTGCCAGCTCACCATTAGGACAGGGGTCCGAGCAGTACTTC. Protein: CASSPLGQGSEQYF.

J is TRBJ1-6 and V is TRBV4-2, with 7 bases matching TRBD1. With 4 bases clipped from V and 5 bases from J, the junction kept 14 bases outside the gene matches. The germline gives CDR1 LGHNA, CDR2 YNFKEQ. The CDR3 extends over 18 amino acids. The CDR3 nucleotides read TGTGCCAGCAGCCTAAATCCACTACAGGGGAGGGATAATTCACCCCTCCACTTT. This translates into CASSLNPLQGRDNSPLHF.

The chain recombines TRBV5-1 with TRBJ2-1; TRBD2 matches at 10 bases. The V segment lost 2 bases and the J segment 6 bases; nucleotides outside the gene matches: 11. The germline V gene encodes CDR1 SGHRS and CDR2 YFSETQ. The CDR3 length is 17 residues. CDR3 amino acids: CASSLPRSSGGGNEQFF. CDR3 coding DNA: TGCGCCAGCAGCTTACCGCGGTCTAGCGGGGGTGGCAATGAGCAGTTCTTC.

This chain links TRBV19 with TRBJ1-4, with D perhaps matching TRBD1 (5 bases). Germline V CDR1 and CDR2: LNHDA, SQIVND (reference sequence). Trimming cost V 5 bases and J 0 bases, with 13 bases left between them. CDR3 size: 16 residues. CDR3 amino acids: CASSPGSGATNEKLFF. The CDR3 bases are TGTGCCAGTAGTCCAGGGTCGGGGGCAACTAATGAAAAACTGTTTTTT.

V gene TRBV24-1 combines with J gene TRBJ2-1, with TRBD2 matching over 11 bases. Trimming took 4 bases from V and 4 from J; bases not matched to a gene: 5. Per the germline V gene, CDR1 is KGHDR and CDR2 is SFDVKD. This CDR3 comprises 16 residues. The CDR3 spells CATSDPTSGTYNEQFF. The CDR3 region has the DNA TGTGCCACCAGTGACCCGACTAGCGGGACGTACAATGAGCAGTTCTTC.

This sequence joins TRBV5-1 and TRBJ2-5, with D possibly TRBD2 on 5 matching bases. V lost 2 bases to trimming and J lost 7 bases, with 12 bases between them. The length of the CDR3 is 13 residues. CDR1 and CDR2 (germline): SGHRS, YFSETQ. CDR3: CASSFDREGTQYF. The CDR3 nucleotides are TGCGCCAGCAGCTTTGATCGGGAAGGGACCCAGTACTTC.